The entry below describes one T cell receptor (beta chain). Its specificity is unknown. The sample belongs to a study of shared clonotypes between healthy human individuals. Overall study findings and caveats: The sole specimen, blood, was sampled, and tissue repertoires likely differ. Generally, naive subsets (rather than memory subsets) showed larger estimated richness.

Germline V gene lookup returns CDR1 MDHEN and CDR2 SYDVKM. J lost 1 base, V lost 5 bases, and 8 bases had no gene match. The CDR3 totals 17 residues. CD4+ cells underwent separation, giving CD45RA+ naive and CD45RA-negative memory subsets. Data came from immunoSEQ multiplex PCR; TCRdb stores just in-frame clones and leaves some out. Of around 2.5 million clones listed, 93% were seen once; the top ten hold around 0.37%. What was sequenced was naive CD4+ T cells from PBMCs. Sample subset: CD45RA+ positively selected. The TCR comes from a man aged 18 to 29 in good health. Some clones in this sample may be carry-over from other donors' samples. This chain connects TRBV28 to TRBJ1-5, with 10 nucleotides matching TRBD1. Here the CDR3 reads CASSGGQGLSSNQPQHF. CDR3 DNA: TGTGCCAGCAGTGGGGGACAGGGGTTGTCGAGCAATCAGCCCCAGCATTTT.